Listed here are 24 T cell receptor beta chains from one sample, sequenced in a study of CD8 T cells in ankylosing spondylitis. MiXCR was run by TCRdb on the 5' RACE reads, yielding one entry per CDR3 protein. The sample lists about 260,000 distinct CDR3 sequences, around 20% seen once, with 7.5% to 9% in the top ten. The material sequenced was blood, either unsorted or a sorted T cell fraction (not recorded which). These receptors all come from a male donor with ankylosing spondylitis or in good health (not recorded which).

This clonotype was observed a handful of times. The chain has TRBV20-1 and TRBJ2-1; 10 positions agree with TRBD2. The germline V gene encodes CDR1 DFQATT and CDR2 SNEGSKA (reference sequence). The CDR3 consists of 14 residues. Here the CDR3 DNA reads TGCAGCAAGATAGCGGGGGGCACGCTTTATGAGCAGTTCTTC. It encodes CSKIAGGTLYEQFF.

This clonotype was observed a handful of times. The V call is TRBV24-1, the J call TRBJ2-3; TRBD2 might be the D (5 bases). Germline CDR1 KGHDR, CDR2 SFDVKD. The CDR3 is made up of 16 amino acids. The germline V and J ends were trimmed by 1 base and 6 bases, with 16 bases remaining between them. CDR3 region: CATSDFEGRRLDTQYF. The CDR3 DNA reads as TGTGCCACCAGTGATTTTGAGGGTCGGAGGTTGGATACGCAGTATTTT.

The V call is TRBV5-1, the J call TRBJ2-5; perhaps TRBD1 as D (5 bases). This CDR3 spans 15 amino acids. V lost 4 bases to trimming and J lost 5 bases, with 18 bases between them. CDR1 and CDR2 (germline): SGHRS, YFSETQ. CDR3 loop: CASSPADSARETQYF. The CDR3 region has the DNA TGCGCCAGCAGCCCGGCAGACAGCGCGCGGGAGACCCAGTACTTC. Complete variable domain (other parts from reference TRBV5-1 and TRBJ2-5): KAGVTQTPRYLIKTRGQQVTLSCSPISGHRSVSWYQQTPGQGLQFLFEYFSETQRNKGNFPGRFSGRQFSNSRSEMNVSTLELGDSALYLCASSPADSARETQYFGPGTRLLVL.

The rearrangement joins TRBV29-1 to TRBJ2-4; no clear D. The V gene lost 1 base and the J gene lost 0 bases, with 4 bases spanning the gap. This CDR3 region has 13 residues. Germline loops: CDR1 SQVTM, CDR2 ANQGSEA. This chain's CDR3 is CSVEGIAKNIQYF. The CDR3 coding sequence is TGCAGCGTTGAAGGCATAGCCAAAAACATTCAGTACTTC.

This chain uses TRBV7-2 with TRBJ2-1; D may be TRBD1 (6 bases). The CDR3 sequence is 12 residues long. CDR1 and CDR2 (germline): SGHTA, FQGNSA. V shed 6 bases and J shed 6 bases, with 9 bases lying between them. CDR3 in amino acids: CASSSDSNEQFF. The CDR3 bases are TGTGCCAGCAGTTCGGACAGCAATGAGCAGTTCTTC.

The chain employs TRBV2 and TRBJ2-2; D possibly corresponds to TRBD2 (5 bases). The CDR3 consists of 13 residues. Germline values: CDR1 SNHLY, CDR2 FYNNEI. Trimming removed 5 bases from V and 1 base from J, with 5 bases in between. CDR3 residues: CASSRENTGELFF. CDR3 DNA: TGTGCCAGCAGTCGGGAGAACACCGGGGAGCTGTTTTTT. The full variable domain, rest sourced from reference TRBV2 and TRBJ2-2, is EPEVTQTPSHQVTQMGQEVILRCVPISNHLYFYWYRQILGQKVEFLVSFYNNEISEKSEIFDDQFSVERPDGSNFTLKIRSTKLEDSAMYFCASSRENTGELFFGEGSRLTVL.

V usage is TRBV6-1 and J usage is TRBJ1-1; D is possibly TRBD1 (6 bases). This CDR3 comprises 14 residues. V was trimmed by 8 bases and J by 4 bases, leaving 17 bases between them. Germline V gives CDR1 MNHNS, CDR2 SASEGT. The CDR3 spells CASGITGPGTEAFF. For the CDR3, the DNA is TGTGCCAGCGGGATTACAGGGCCGGGCACTGAAGCTTTCTTT.

V is TRBV27 and J is TRBJ2-6; D unclear. CDR1 is MNHEY and CDR2 is SMNVEV in the germline V gene (reference sequence). The CDR3 length is 15 residues. Trimming stripped 5 bases from V and 0 bases from J, with 8 bases between. The CDR3 loop reads CASSSPSSGANVLTF. The DNA for the CDR3 is TGTGCCAGCAGTAGTCCGAGCTCTGGGGCCAACGTCCTGACTTTC.

V and J are TRBV28 and TRBJ2-5; 16 bases are a match to TRBD2. CDR1 is MDHEN and CDR2 is SYDVKM in the germline V gene. The CDR3 is 17 residues long. V dropped 4 bases and J dropped 5; count of bases not matched to a gene: 7. The CDR3 spells CASSSLGLAGGPETQYF. CDR3 DNA sequence: TGTGCCAGCAGTTCCTTGGGACTAGCGGGGGGGCCGGAGACCCAGTACTTC.

This clonotype was found a few times. The J gene is TRBJ2-1, the V gene TRBV12-3 or TRBV12-4; D perhaps matches TRBD2 (11 bases). The CDR3 is made up of 18 amino acids. Trimming removed 1 base from V and 4 bases from J, with 20 bases in between. CDR3 loop: CASSLGTGGLAAYNEQFF. The CDR3 DNA reads TGTGCCAGCAGTTTAGGGACAGGGGGACTAGCGGCATACAATGAGCAGTTCTTC.

The sample holds a few counts of this clonotype. CDR3 nucleotide sequence: TGTGCCAGCAGCTTAGATCTTTCGGCAGGGGGCTACCAAGAGACCCAGTACTTC. Encoded protein: CASSLDLSAGGYQETQYF. J is TRBJ2-5 and V is TRBV11-2; 8 bases map to TRBD1. The CDR3 covers 18 residues. With 0 bases clipped from V and 0 bases from J, the junction kept 9 bases outside the gene matches. Germline V lookup: CDR1 SGHAT, CDR2 FQNNGV.

This clonotype has a handful of counts. The chain joins TRBV6-6 to TRBJ2-5, with D unclear. V gave up 2 bases and J gave up 1 base, with 5 bases separating them. Germline CDR1 and CDR2: MNHNY and SVGAGI (reference sequence). The CDR3 extends over 13 amino acids. CDR3 coding DNA: TGTGCCAGCAGTTACCAATCCCAAGAGACCCAGTACTTC. It yields the protein CASSYQSQETQYF.

This clonotype was counted only a few times. The V gene is TRBV28, the J gene TRBJ1-2; D remains ambiguous. Germline values: CDR1 MDHEN, CDR2 SYDVKM. V was trimmed by 4 bases and J by 6 bases, leaving 15 bases between them. This CDR3 is 14 amino acids long. CDR3 residues: CASSSDVRKNGYTF. Written as DNA, the CDR3 is TGTGCCAGCAGTTCCGACGTGAGGAAGAATGGCTACACCTTC.

This clonotype has more than one count but fewer than ten. The V and J genes are TRBV29-1 and TRBJ2-2; 8 bases align to TRBD1. Losses at the gene ends were 7 bases for V and 3 bases for J; bases not matched to a gene: 4. The CDR3 runs to 13 residues. CDR1 and CDR2 (germline): SQVTM, ANQGSEA. CDR3 loop: CSAGQVDTGELFF. The CDR3, as DNA: TGCAGCGCGGGACAGGTTGACACCGGGGAGCTGTTTTTT.

This clonotype appeared a few times. The chain combines TRBV29-1 with TRBJ2-7, with a tentative D call TRBD1 (6 bases). The length of the CDR3 is 11 residues. Germline V lookup: CDR1 SQVTM, CDR2 ANQGSEA. CDR3 bases: TGCAGTGTACGGACAGCCTACGAGCAGTACGTC. Protein: CSVRTAYEQYV.

V usage is TRBV24-1 and J usage is TRBJ2-2; D is unclear. Germline CDR1 and CDR2: KGHDR and SFDVKD. Trimming pared 3 bases from V and 6 bases from J, leaving 13 bases between. This CDR3 spans 15 amino acids. CDR3 nucleotide sequence: TGTGCCACCAGTGATGACCATGCAGCTGCCGGGGAGCTGTTTTTT. It translates to CATSDDHAAAGELFF.

The chain joins TRBV7-8 to TRBJ2-2, with D perhaps being TRBD1 or TRBD2 (5 bases each). Germline CDR1 reads SGHVS; CDR2 reads FQNEAQ. V lost 4 bases to trimming and J lost 1 base, with 13 bases between them. The CDR3 runs 16 residues. CDR3: CASSSLGTENTGELFF. In nucleotides, the CDR3 is TGTGCCAGCAGCTCCCTTGGGACGGAGAACACCGGGGAGCTGTTTTTT.

This clonotype was found once. The chain uses TRBV28 and TRBJ2-3; D unresolved. This CDR3 contains 13 residues. Trimming shortened V by 8 bases and J by 2 bases, and 11 bases separated the two germline ends. Per germline, CDR1 MDHEN and CDR2 SYDVKM. The CDR3 spells CASRRVATDTQYF. The DNA for the CDR3 is TGTGCCAGCCGAAGGGTCGCCACAGATACGCAGTATTTT.

This clonotype was observed a handful of times. The chain couples TRBV20-1 to TRBJ1-2; D is uncertain. The CDR3 has 12 residues. The V end was cut by 3 bases, the J end by 5 bases, with 10 bases between. In germline, CDR1 is DFQATT, CDR2 SNEGSKA (reference sequence). The CDR3 is CSASDGSYGYTF. The CDR3 DNA sequence: TGCAGTGCTAGTGACGGGAGTTATGGCTACACCTTC.

The chain is built from TRBV28 and TRBJ2-2; D may correspond to TRBD1 or TRBD2 (5 bases each). V lost 10 bases to trimming and J lost 5 bases, with 17 bases between them. CDR3 length equals 14 residues. The germline V gene has CDR1 MDHEN and CDR2 SYDVKM. The CDR3 sequence is CAIPGGERTGELFF. CDR3 nucleotide sequence: TGTGCCATTCCTGGGGGAGAAAGGACCGGGGAGCTGTTTTTT.

This clonotype occurred many times. V usage is TRBV20-1 and J usage is TRBJ1-2; 7 positions match TRBD1. The ends lost 3 bases at V and 4 bases at J; junction bases unmatched: 5. This CDR3 region has 13 residues. In germline, CDR1 is DFQATT, CDR2 SNEGSKA (reference sequence). CDR3 residues: CSASKGGAYGYTF. The DNA for the CDR3 is TGCAGTGCTAGTAAAGGGGGCGCCTATGGCTACACCTTC.

This clonotype has ten or more counts. The chain employs TRBV20-1 and TRBJ1-4, with no clear D. CDR1 DFQATT and CDR2 SNEGSKA come from the germline V gene (reference sequence). This CDR3 is 14 amino acids long. Trimming removed 5 bases at V and 0 bases at J, with 10 bases between. This chain's CDR3 is CSAADFATNEKLFF. The CDR3 DNA sequence: TGCAGTGCTGCAGATTTTGCAACTAATGAAAAACTGTTTTTT.

This clonotype was recorded many times. V gene TRBV20-1 combines with J gene TRBJ1-1, with no clear D. Trimming cost V 1 base and J 3 bases, with 9 bases left between them. This CDR3 region has 13 residues. Germline V gene sequence: CDR1 DFQATT, CDR2 SNEGSKA (reference sequence). CDR3 amino acids: CSARASSDTEAFF. Written as DNA, the CDR3 is TGCAGTGCTAGAGCGTCTTCAGACACTGAAGCTTTCTTT.

The rearrangement joins TRBV5-6 to TRBJ1-4; D is possibly TRBD1 (6 bases). The V gene lost 4 bases and the J gene lost 7 bases, with 11 bases spanning the gap. Per the germline V gene, CDR1 is SGHDT and CDR2 is YYEEEE. This CDR3 is built from 13 residues. The CDR3, as DNA: TGTGCCAGCAGCCGCGGACAGCTTGAAAAACTGTTTTTT. It is translated as CASSRGQLEKLFF.